Following are 21 T cell receptor beta chains from one sample sequenced in a study of blood T cell repertoires in COVID-19 (dated by TCRdb to 2019 to 2021). Receptors were amplified or captured by the immunoSEQ multiplex PCR assay. TCRdb retrieved this table from immuneACCESS and kept in-frame rearrangements only. Not all clones are present; in checked studies, unresolved V genes account for under half, and no reason is known for the remainder. The sample table contains roughly 68,000 clones; only one count was recorded for less than 85% of them. The top ten clonotypes cover roughly 16% of the sample. Sequencing used peripheral blood. These receptor sequences come from a man older than 75 with active COVID-19.

The chain joins TRBV27 to TRBJ2-7, with D possibly being TRBD1 (6 bases). Germline CDR1 reads MNHEY; CDR2 reads SMNVEV (reference sequence). V lost 3 bases and J 4 bases, leaving 13 bases between the germline ends. The CDR3 covers 14 residues. CDR3 sequence (DNA): TGTGCCAGCAGTTTTCGAGGGGGTCCTTACGAGCAGTACTTC. It specifies CASSFRGGPYEQYF.

The chain joins TRBV7-6 to TRBJ2-1, with 16 bases lining up with TRBD2. The germline CDR1 and CDR2 sequences are SGHVS and FNYEAQ. V lost 4 bases to trimming and J lost 10 bases; unmatched junction nucleotides: 10. CDR3 size: 17 residues. The CDR3 here is CASSSAGTSGRAPEQFF. Written as DNA, the CDR3 is TGTGCCAGCAGCTCCGCCGGGACTAGCGGGAGGGCCCCCGAGCAGTTCTTC.

This clone was detected a few times. The rearrangement uses TRBV29-1 and TRBJ2-2; a weak D match, TRBD1 (5 bases). CDR1 is SQVTM and CDR2 is ANQGSEA in the germline V gene. V was cut by 1 base and J by 7 bases, with 16 bases left in between. The CDR3 has 15 amino acids. CDR3 coding DNA: TGCAGCGTTGAAGCGGCAGGGATGAGTGGCGGGGAGCTGTTTTTT. Protein sequence: CSVEAAGMSGGELFF.

This clone was seen once. The rearrangement joins TRBV9 to TRBJ1-2; TRBD1 matches at 8 bases. The length of the CDR3 is 14 residues. The J segment lost 1 base and the V segment lost 3 bases, leaving 2 bases of the junction unmatched. Germline CDR1 is SGDLS and CDR2 is YYNGEE. As DNA, the CDR3 is TGTGCCAGCAGCGCTGGGACAGGTAACTATGGCTACACCTTC. This codes for CASSAGTGNYGYTF.

CDR3 loop: CASSLLTGTVYTEAFF. CDR3 in DNA: TGTGCCAGCAGTCTTTTAACCGGGACAGTTTACACTGAAGCTTTCTTT. V is TRBV3-1 (or the pseudogene TRBV3-2) and J is TRBJ1-1; the match to TRBD1 covers 7 bases. The CDR3 totals 16 residues. J lost 3 bases, V lost 6 bases, and 13 bases had no gene match. CDR1 is LGHDT, CDR2 YNNKEL, per germline (reference sequence).

CDR3 DNA: TGTGCCAGCAGCTTGAGCACGATGTGGGAGCAGTTCTTC. Translating it yields CASSLSTMWEQFF. The chain combines TRBV12-3 or TRBV12-4 with TRBJ2-1; no clear D gene. The V end lost 6 bases, the J end lost 10 bases, and 16 bases lay between the germline ends. CDR3 length: 13 residues.

The V call is TRBV7-9, the J call TRBJ2-3, with D tentatively TRBD2 (5 bases). The CDR3 covers 12 residues. Trimming left V 5 bases short and J 6 bases short, with 9 bases between. The germline V gene encodes CDR1 SEHNR and CDR2 FQNEAQ (reference sequence). CDR3 region: CASSPLGDTQYF. The CDR3 DNA follows: TGTGCCAGCAGCCCACTAGGGGATACGCAGTATTTT.

There are a few counts of this clone. V usage is TRBV12-3 or TRBV12-4 and J usage is TRBJ1-2, with TRBD1 matching over 8 bases. The CDR3 is 13 amino acids. The V gene end was trimmed by 6 bases and the J gene end by 7 bases; junction bases not matched to a gene: 7. The CDR3 DNA reads TGTGCCAGCAGCCTGAAAACAGGGGGTGGCTACACCTTC. Protein product: CASSLKTGGGYTF.

The chain links TRBV19 to TRBJ2-2, with 10 bases aligning to TRBD2. The CDR3 has 15 amino acids. Germline assignment: CDR1 LNHDA and CDR2 SQIVND (reference sequence). V lost 6 bases and J lost 3; bases outside the gene matches: 4. CDR3 sequence (DNA): TGTGCCAGTAGGGCCGGGACTAGCGACACCGGGGAGCTGTTTTTT. Protein product: CASRAGTSDTGELFF.

The chain has TRBV9 and TRBJ2-3, with 9 bases lining up with TRBD1. This CDR3 contains 16 residues. Germline loops: CDR1 SGDLS, CDR2 YYNGEE. Germline trimming cut 5 bases from V and 1 base from J; bases unmatched to any gene: 8. CDR3 sequence: CASSAGTGHRTDTQYF. The CDR3 region has the DNA TGTGCCAGCAGTGCCGGGACAGGGCACCGCACAGATACGCAGTATTTT.

The chain is built from TRBV4-2 and TRBJ2-1; 8 nucleotides line up with TRBD2. This CDR3 is built from 16 residues. The germline gives CDR1 LGHNA, CDR2 YNFKEQ. The V segment lost 1 base and the J segment 8 bases; nucleotides outside the gene matches: 10. DNA for the CDR3: TGTGCCAGCAGCCAAGTTAGGGGGACTAGTGATTATGAGCAGTTCTTC. Amino acids: CASSQVRGTSDYEQFF.

This clone was picked up a small number of times. The chain links TRBV11-2 to TRBJ2-7; TRBD1 aligns across 11 bases. Trimming cost V 5 bases and J 3 bases; bases outside gene matches: 6. Germline V gene lookup returns CDR1 SGHAT and CDR2 FQNNGV. CDR3 size: 15 residues. CDR3 nucleotide sequence: TGTGCCAGCAGCGCCTCCGGGACAGGGGGCTACGAGCAGTACTTC. This encodes CASSASGTGGYEQYF.

This rearrangement joins TRBV6-1 to TRBJ1-5; a possible D gene is TRBD1 (6 bases). V lost 3 bases, J lost 11 bases, and 8 bases lay in between. The CDR3 is 11 residues long. CDR1 is MNHNS, CDR2 SASEGT, per germline. In DNA, the CDR3 is TGTGCCAGCAGTGACCGACAGGCCCAGCATTTT. This sequence encodes CASSDRQAQHF.

The CDR3 sequence: CASSGQMTDSYNEQFF. The CDR3 region has the DNA TGTGCCAGCAGTGGACAAATGACTGACTCCTACAATGAGCAGTTCTTC. V and J are TRBV6-6 and TRBJ2-1; tentative D call: TRBD1 (5 bases). The V and J ends lost 5 bases and 0 bases respectively, with 14 bases between them. The CDR3 covers 16 residues. CDR1 MNHNY and CDR2 SVGAGI come from the germline V gene (reference sequence).

The chain recombines TRBV6-5 with TRBJ2-3; 8 nucleotides line up with TRBD1. V lost 8 bases, J lost 3 bases, and 10 bases stayed unmatched. The V gene's germline CDR1 is MNHEY and CDR2 SVGAGI. The CDR3 extends over 15 amino acids. The CDR3 nucleotides are TGTGCCAGCGCAATTCAGCAGGGGGCGACAGATACGCAGTATTTT. It is translated as CASAIQQGATDTQYF.

This clone was counted between two and nine times. The V call is TRBV29-1, the J call TRBJ1-1; D perhaps matches TRBD1 (5 bases). V was shortened by 6 bases and J by 12 bases, with 14 bases between the two germline ends. The length of the CDR3 is 10 residues. Germline lookup yields CDR1 SQVTM and CDR2 ANQGSEA. CDR3: CSVARDLTFF. CDR3 nucleotide sequence: TGCAGCGTGGCCCGGGACTTAACTTTCTTT.

In this sample, this clone turned up a few times. DNA of the CDR3: TGTGCCAGCAGCACCGGGACTCTCCCTGGTGGCTACACCTTC. This encodes CASSTGTLPGGYTF. This rearrangement joins TRBV27 to TRBJ1-2; possible D gene TRBD1, 5 bases. This CDR3 has 14 residues. V gave up 6 bases and J gave up 7 bases, with 18 bases separating them. The germline CDR1 and CDR2 sequences are MNHEY and SMNVEV (reference sequence).

V is TRBV19 and J is TRBJ1-4, with TRBD1 matching over 7 bases. CDR3 length equals 16 residues. Per germline, CDR1 LNHDA and CDR2 SQIVND (reference sequence). Germline trimming cut 6 bases from V and 7 bases from J; bases unmatched to any gene: 14. The CDR3 DNA sequence: TGTGCCAGTAGATCCATCGTAGGGGGCCCGAGTGAAAAACTGTTTTTT. It is translated as CASRSIVGGPSEKLFF.

The chain carries TRBV5-1 and TRBJ2-1, with 10 bases that match TRBD2. Germline V gene lookup returns CDR1 SGHRS and CDR2 YFSETQ. V lost 4 bases and J lost 10; bases outside the gene matches: 11. The CDR3 runs 15 residues. The CDR3: CASSHTSGTQMEQFF. The CDR3 DNA reads as TGCGCCAGCAGCCACACTAGCGGGACGCAAATGGAGCAGTTCTTC. The full variable domain, rest sourced from reference TRBV5-1 and TRBJ2-1, is KAGVTQTPRYLIKTRGQQVTLSCSPISGHRSVSWYQQTPGQGLQFLFEYFSETQRNKGNFPGRFSGRQFSNSRSEMNVSTLELGDSALYLCASSHTSGTQMEQFFGPGTRLTVL.

The rearrangement uses TRBV9 and TRBJ1-1; 8 bases fit TRBD1. Germline V gives CDR1 SGDLS, CDR2 YYNGEE. The CDR3 extends over 15 amino acids. The V and J ends lost 3 bases and 11 bases, in that order; junction bases with no gene match: 15. For the CDR3, the DNA is TGTGCCAGCAGCGAATATCCGGGACAGGCGCAACGGGCTTTCTTT. Protein product: CASSEYPGQAQRAFF. The complete variable domain, with remaining parts taken from reference TRBV9 and TRBJ1-1, reads DSGVTQTPKHLITATGQRVTLRCSPRSGDLSVYWYQQSLDQGLQFLIQYYNGEERAKGNILERFSAQQFPDLHSELNLSSLELGDSALYFCASSEYPGQAQRAFFGQGTRLTVV.

This sequence joins TRBV11-2 and TRBJ2-5; 10 bases match TRBD2. Germline V gene data show CDR1 as SGHAT and CDR2 as FQNNGV. Trimming at V came to 4 bases and at J to 1 base, leaving 6 bases not matched to a gene. The CDR3 loop spans 16 amino acids. The CDR3 region has the DNA TGTGCCAGCAGCTCCCCCGGGACTAGCGTCCAAGAGACCCAGTACTTC. Translating it yields CASSSPGTSVQETQYF.